This TCR beta chain comes out of a study of identical twins. TCRdb reanalysed the 5' RACE reads using MiXCR and keeps one entry per CDR3 protein. The sample lists about 520,000 distinct CDR3 sequences, about 20% occurring once. Healthy Caucasians supplied all donations. Deletions cut 7 bases from V and 7 bases from J, with 14 bases between. The CDR3 is 12 residues long. From germline, CDR1 is SNHLY and CDR2 FYNNEI. This same sample was also part of a study on T cells expressing NK-cell markers. As that study records: Of the CD8+ T cell pool in roughly six donors, roughly 1.0-7.0% was accounted for by dominant NKG2C+ clonotypes.

The chain links TRBV2 to TRBJ2-7; no firm D call. The receptor comes from a woman between 18 and 30 years old in good health. What was sequenced was CD4+ T cells sorted from blood. CDR3 residues: CASTKMGEEQYF. CDR3 sequence (DNA): TGTGCCAGCACAAAGATGGGTGAGGAGCAGTACTTC.